A selection of T cell receptor beta chains follows, all from one sample in a study of blood T cell repertoires in COVID-19. Profiled with immunoSEQ multiplex PCR; TCRdb holds only in-frame clones, not every one. The table shows hundreds of thousands of clones, with about 90% occurring only once. Specimen: peripheral blood. The receptor source for this set is a woman between 18 and 29 years old who had recovered from COVID-19. Each CDR3 is given with its conserved first and last residue. Fields, in order: D gene, J gene, clone size, V gene, CDR3 length, CDR3 DNA, CDR3 protein. D genes are given only for firm matches. Clone size is given for some rows only: seen once, a few or many times, or a class if the clone is expanded.

d_call: NA; j_call: TRBJ2-1; clone_size: NA; v_call: TRBV5-6; cdr3_length: 12; cdr3_nt: TGTGCCAGCAGCTTGCGGCGGAATGAGCAGTTCTTC; cdr3_aa: CASSLRRNEQFF
d_call: TRBD2; j_call: TRBJ2-1; clone_size: few; v_call: TRBV7-2; cdr3_length: 18; cdr3_nt: TGTGCCAGCAGCTTAAGGTCCCATTTCGAACTAGCGAACAATGAGCAGTTCTTC; cdr3_aa: CASSLRSHFELANNEQFF
d_call: NA; j_call: TRBJ2-2; clone_size: NA; v_call: TRBV14; cdr3_length: 12; cdr3_nt: TGTGCCAGCAGCCGTAGCTTCGGGGAGCTGTTTTTT; cdr3_aa: CASSRSFGELFF
d_call: NA; j_call: TRBJ2-3; clone_size: NA; v_call: TRBV18; cdr3_length: 15; cdr3_nt: TGTGCCAGCTCACCTAGCGCAACGGCGACAGATACGCAGTATTTT; cdr3_aa: CASSPSATATDTQYF
d_call: NA; j_call: TRBJ2-3; clone_size: NA; v_call: TRBV20-1; cdr3_length: 11; cdr3_nt: TGCAGTGGCCGTACATCAGATACGCAGTATTTT; cdr3_aa: CSGRTSDTQYF
d_call: NA; j_call: TRBJ2-3; clone_size: NA; v_call: TRBV4-3; cdr3_length: 15; cdr3_nt: TGCGCCAGCAGCCAAGAAGCTCTAACCACAGATACGCAGTATTTT; cdr3_aa: CASSQEALTTDTQYF
d_call: NA; j_call: TRBJ2-5; clone_size: NA; v_call: TRBV27; cdr3_length: 12; cdr3_nt: TGTGCCACCATGACAGGTGGTAAGACCCAGTACTTC; cdr3_aa: CATMTGGKTQYF
d_call: TRBD1; j_call: TRBJ1-3; clone_size: NA; v_call: TRBV6-6; cdr3_length: 16; cdr3_nt: TGTGCCAGCAGCCACTATCCCCAGGGGGGTGGAAACACCATATATTTT; cdr3_aa: CASSHYPQGGGNTIYF
d_call: NA; j_call: TRBJ2-1; clone_size: NA; v_call: TRBV4-3; cdr3_length: 16; cdr3_nt: TGCGCCAGCAGCCAAGAAGCAGGGGCGACGTACAATGAGCAGTTCTTC; cdr3_aa: CASSQEAGATYNEQFF
d_call: NA; j_call: TRBJ2-2; clone_size: few; v_call: TRBV12-5; cdr3_length: 15; cdr3_nt: TGTGCTAGGCCAACCCCCAGCGCGAACACCGGGGAGCTGTTTTTT; cdr3_aa: CARPTPSANTGELFF
d_call: NA; j_call: TRBJ2-1; clone_size: NA; v_call: TRBV3-1/TRBV3-2; cdr3_length: 13; cdr3_nt: TGTGCCAGCAGCTCGAGCTTCTACAATGAGCAGTTCTTC; cdr3_aa: CASSSSFYNEQFF
d_call: TRBD1; j_call: TRBJ1-4; clone_size: NA; v_call: TRBV9; cdr3_length: 15; cdr3_nt: TGTGCCAGCAGCCCTCAACAGGGGTTTAATGAAAAACTGTTTTTT; cdr3_aa: CASSPQQGFNEKLFF
d_call: NA; j_call: TRBJ2-2; clone_size: NA; v_call: TRBV24-1; cdr3_length: 17; cdr3_nt: TGTGCCACCAGTGATCCCAGAGGGACTGTAAACACCGGGGAGCTGTTTTTT; cdr3_aa: CATSDPRGTVNTGELFF
d_call: NA; j_call: TRBJ2-6; clone_size: NA; v_call: TRBV2; cdr3_length: 15; cdr3_nt: TGTGCCAGCAGTGCCAGGGTATCTGGGGCCAACGTCCTGACTTTC; cdr3_aa: CASSARVSGANVLTF
d_call: TRBD1; j_call: TRBJ1-2; clone_size: NA; v_call: TRBV27; cdr3_length: 15; cdr3_nt: TGTGCCAGCAGTTACACCGGGACAGATGGCTATGGCTACACCTTC; cdr3_aa: CASSYTGTDGYGYTF
d_call: NA; j_call: TRBJ2-2; clone_size: NA; v_call: TRBV3-1/TRBV3-2; cdr3_length: 11; cdr3_nt: TGTGCCAGCAGCCGAGCTGGGGAGCTGTTTTTT; cdr3_aa: CASSRAGELFF
d_call: TRBD1; j_call: TRBJ1-2; clone_size: NA; v_call: TRBV10-3; cdr3_length: 13; cdr3_nt: TGTGCCATTGCGACAGGGGGATCGGATGGCTACACCTTC; cdr3_aa: CAIATGGSDGYTF
d_call: TRBD1; j_call: TRBJ2-3; clone_size: NA; v_call: TRBV11-3; cdr3_length: 16; cdr3_nt: TGTGCCAGCAGCTCAATCGGGACAGGGGGCTCAGATACGCAGTATTTT; cdr3_aa: CASSSIGTGGSDTQYF
d_call: NA; j_call: TRBJ2-3; clone_size: NA; v_call: TRBV19; cdr3_length: 13; cdr3_nt: TGTGCCAGTAGTTTACGCGGGGGCGATACGCAGTATTTT; cdr3_aa: CASSLRGGDTQYF
d_call: TRBD2; j_call: TRBJ2-1; clone_size: NA; v_call: TRBV14; cdr3_length: 16; cdr3_nt: TGTGCCAGCAGCCGACTAGCGCTTAAATTCTACAATGAGCAGTTCTTC; cdr3_aa: CASSRLALKFYNEQFF
d_call: NA; j_call: TRBJ2-1; clone_size: NA; v_call: TRBV6-2/TRBV6-3; cdr3_length: 16; cdr3_nt: TGTGCCAGCAGTTCCGACACTAGGATACAATACAATGAGCAGTTCTTC; cdr3_aa: CASSSDTRIQYNEQFF
d_call: TRBD2; j_call: TRBJ2-5; clone_size: NA; v_call: TRBV15; cdr3_length: 17; cdr3_nt: TGTGCCACCAGCAGAGATCGGTTAGCGGGACTACGAGAGACCCAGTACTTC; cdr3_aa: CATSRDRLAGLRETQYF
d_call: TRBD2; j_call: TRBJ2-2; clone_size: NA; v_call: TRBV9; cdr3_length: 14; cdr3_nt: TGTGCCAGCAGCTCGGGACTACAGGCCGGGGAGCTGTTTTTT; cdr3_aa: CASSSGLQAGELFF
d_call: NA; j_call: TRBJ2-3; clone_size: NA; v_call: TRBV11-2; cdr3_length: 12; cdr3_nt: TGTGCCAGCAGCTTGGTCAGAGATACGCAGTATTTT; cdr3_aa: CASSLVRDTQYF
d_call: TRBD2; j_call: TRBJ2-1; clone_size: NA; v_call: TRBV6-2/TRBV6-3; cdr3_length: 13; cdr3_nt: TGTGCCAGCAGTGCACTAGCGGGAGCCGTCGAGTTCTTC; cdr3_aa: CASSALAGAVEFF
d_call: TRBD2; j_call: TRBJ2-1; clone_size: NA; v_call: TRBV24-1; cdr3_length: 15; cdr3_nt: TGTGCCACCTGGGCCCGGGGGGACTCCTACAATGAGCAGTTCTTC; cdr3_aa: CATWARGDSYNEQFF
d_call: TRBD2; j_call: TRBJ2-1; clone_size: few; v_call: TRBV19; cdr3_length: 16; cdr3_nt: TGTGCCAGTAGGGCAAGAGGGGGTTTAGCGGGAACTGAGCAGTTCTTC; cdr3_aa: CASRARGGLAGTEQFF
d_call: TRBD2; j_call: TRBJ2-5; clone_size: NA; v_call: TRBV30; cdr3_length: 15; cdr3_nt: TGTGCCGGAGTGGGGGCGGGAGGGCGGTCGGAGACCCAGTACTTC; cdr3_aa: CAGVGAGGRSETQYF
d_call: TRBD2; j_call: TRBJ2-1; clone_size: NA; v_call: TRBV27; cdr3_length: 17; cdr3_nt: TGTGCCAGCAGCGTTTTGGCCGGGACTAGCGGGAGTAATGAGCAGTTCTTC; cdr3_aa: CASSVLAGTSGSNEQFF
d_call: NA; j_call: TRBJ1-1; clone_size: NA; v_call: TRBV6-1; cdr3_length: 15; cdr3_nt: TGTGCCAGCAGTGAAGGGTTTACTAAGAACACTGAAGCTTTCTTT; cdr3_aa: CASSEGFTKNTEAFF
d_call: TRBD1; j_call: TRBJ2-4; clone_size: NA; v_call: TRBV6-5; cdr3_length: 12; cdr3_nt: TGTGCCAGCAGGGGACAGATCAACATTCAGTACTTC; cdr3_aa: CASRGQINIQYF
d_call: TRBD2; j_call: TRBJ2-1; clone_size: NA; v_call: TRBV4-1; cdr3_length: 15; cdr3_nt: TGCGCCAGCAGCCCGAGGGTAGCGGGTCCGAATGAGCAGTTCTTC; cdr3_aa: CASSPRVAGPNEQFF
d_call: TRBD2; j_call: TRBJ2-1; clone_size: NA; v_call: TRBV3-1/TRBV3-2; cdr3_length: 16; cdr3_nt: TGTGCCAGCAGCCCGATTGGACTAGCGGGAGGGTCCGAGCAGTTCTTC; cdr3_aa: CASSPIGLAGGSEQFF
d_call: NA; j_call: TRBJ2-3; clone_size: NA; v_call: TRBV11-3; cdr3_length: 15; cdr3_nt: TGTGCCAGCAGCTTAAACGGTGCGGTCTTCGATACGCAGTATTTT; cdr3_aa: CASSLNGAVFDTQYF
d_call: NA; j_call: TRBJ1-1; clone_size: once; v_call: TRBV27; cdr3_length: 13; cdr3_nt: TGTGCCAGCAGTCTCACACCTAGATCTGAAGCTTTCTTT; cdr3_aa: CASSLTPRSEAFF
d_call: NA; j_call: TRBJ2-3; clone_size: NA; v_call: TRBV7-9; cdr3_length: 16; cdr3_nt: TGTGCCAGCAGCTTGGGGCAGGACCACTTCACAGATACGCAGTATTTT; cdr3_aa: CASSLGQDHFTDTQYF
d_call: TRBD1; j_call: TRBJ1-2; clone_size: once; v_call: TRBV7-9; cdr3_length: 17; cdr3_nt: TGTGCCAGCAGCTCACCCGGGACAGGGGCGCCTCCTCATGGCTACACCTTC; cdr3_aa: CASSSPGTGAPPHGYTF
d_call: TRBD1; j_call: TRBJ1-2; clone_size: NA; v_call: TRBV4-3; cdr3_length: 16; cdr3_nt: TGCGCCAGCAGCCAAGACTTAGGGGGCGGCAACTATGGCTACACCTTC; cdr3_aa: CASSQDLGGGNYGYTF
d_call: NA; j_call: TRBJ1-2; clone_size: NA; v_call: TRBV4-3; cdr3_length: 18; cdr3_nt: TGCGCCAGCAGCCAAGAGGCTTTCCAGTCAGGGGTTAACTATGGCTACACCTTC; cdr3_aa: CASSQEAFQSGVNYGYTF
d_call: NA; j_call: TRBJ2-2; clone_size: NA; v_call: TRBV11-2; cdr3_length: 15; cdr3_nt: TGTGCCAGCAGCTTAAGTGCTGCGAGGAGAGGGGAGCTGTTTTTT; cdr3_aa: CASSLSAARRGELFF
d_call: TRBD1; j_call: TRBJ1-1; clone_size: NA; v_call: TRBV7-9; cdr3_length: 17; cdr3_nt: TGTGCCAGCAGCCTAGTCCCGGGACAGGGGAGAAACACTGAAGCTTTCTTT; cdr3_aa: CASSLVPGQGRNTEAFF
d_call: TRBD1; j_call: TRBJ1-2; clone_size: NA; v_call: TRBV10-3; cdr3_length: 15; cdr3_nt: TGTGCCATCACTGAGAATCAGGGGGTAAACTATGGCTACACCTTC; cdr3_aa: CAITENQGVNYGYTF
d_call: TRBD1; j_call: TRBJ1-1; clone_size: NA; v_call: TRBV19; cdr3_length: 13; cdr3_nt: TGTGCCACCGCGACAGGGATTAGCACTGAAGCTTTCTTT; cdr3_aa: CATATGISTEAFF
d_call: NA; j_call: TRBJ1-4; clone_size: NA; v_call: TRBV4-3; cdr3_length: 14; cdr3_nt: TGCGCCAGCAGCCAAGTCGGGTCGGGTGAAAAACTGTTTTTT; cdr3_aa: CASSQVGSGEKLFF